This T cell receptor beta chain derives from a study of blood T cell repertoires in COVID-19. Study-wide context: Italy, Spain and the United States were the sources of the convalescent and acute COVID-19 samples.

The germline V gene encodes CDR1 LGHNA and CDR2 YSLEER. The CDR3 contains 16 residues. V shed 4 bases and J shed 3 bases, with 15 bases lying between them. Original handling: From reference gene primer amplification, estimates of nucleated cell counts were derived. Data came from immunoSEQ multiplex PCR; TCRdb stores just in-frame clones and leaves some out. The DNA gave D and trimming, while V, J and clone size come from that table. The sample yields about 100,000 clones, approximately 86% seen once. This chain uses TRBV4-3 with TRBJ2-2, with D perhaps matching TRBD2 (5 bases). Sequenced material: peripheral blood. The clonotype was recovered from a human donor in a cohort sampled during active COVID-19. CDR3: CASSRGLGRDTGELFF. The CDR3 DNA reads TGCGCCAGCAGCCGAGGGCTAGGTCGAGACACCGGGGAGCTGTTTTTT.